Listed here are 3 T cell receptor beta chains from one sample, sequenced in a study of blood T cell repertoires in COVID-19. Generated by immunoSEQ multiplex PCR, the TCRdb table keeps only in-frame clones and is missing some. Altogether 250,000 to 300,000 clones are present, roughly 86% being singletons, with the ten largest covering about 10%. The sequenced sample was peripheral blood. These receptors were collected from a woman younger than 45 with COVID-19, enrolled during active disease.

To note about this clone: Within the sample, other DNA sequences also encode this same CDR3. This chain connects TRBV10-1 to TRBJ2-7; D perhaps matches TRBD2 (5 bases). Trimming took off 0 bases at V and 3 bases at J, with 6 bases between the two ends. The CDR3 sequence is 13 residues long. Germline V CDR1 and CDR2: WNHNN, SYGVQD (reference sequence). CDR3: CASSESGSYEQYF. In DNA, the CDR3 is TGCGCCAGCAGTGAGTCGGGGAGCTACGAGCAGTACTTC.

The rearrangement joins TRBV5-1 to TRBJ2-1, with D maybe TRBD1 (5 bases). Trimming left V 1 base short and J 9 bases short, with 14 bases between. The CDR3 has 14 residues. Germline V gene lookup returns CDR1 SGHRS and CDR2 YFSETQ. Written as DNA, the CDR3 is TGCGCCAGCAGCTTGCAGCGAGAAAGGGGTGAGCAGTTCTTC. Translation gives CASSLQRERGEQFF.

The V and J genes are TRBV15 and TRBJ2-6; D unresolved. Germline CDR1 LNHNV, CDR2 YYDKDF (reference sequence). V was shortened by 3 bases and J by 0 bases, with 9 bases between the two germline ends. The length of the CDR3 is 16 residues. CDR3 sequence (DNA): TGTGCCACCAGCAGGAACAAACGCTCTGGGGCCAACGTCCTGACTTTC. Translating it yields CATSRNKRSGANVLTF.